The T cell receptor beta chain described here comes from a study of regulatory and conventional T cells in RAG deficiency (dated by TCRdb to 2016 to 2017). In the study overall: Hypomorphic RAG mutations in combined immunodeficiency or atypical SCID are frequently associated with autoimmunity. To compare the diversity and composition of the repertoires of Treg, conventional CD4+ and CD8+ T cells between RAG-deficient patients and healthy controls, the study applied high-throughput TCR beta sequencing. Broader findings and caveats from the paper: For some subjects, some T-cell subset analyses were not performed. Shorter CDR3 lengths were found in all patient T-cell subsets, and >80% Treg-Tconv repertoire overlap at nucleotide and amino acid level was observed in Omenn syndrome patients. Compared with control T-cell subpopulations, RAG-deficient patients had much lower Shannon entropy and higher Simpson indices. The CD25-high CD127-low cells sorted from Omenn syndrome patients may be peripherally activated cells rather than true Treg cells. Compared with controls, Omenn syndrome and CID/AS patients had approximately 99-fold fewer unique TCR beta sequences in Treg cells, whereas the reduction in the other subsets was around 10-fold.

The library relied on the immunoSEQ multiplex PCR assay. Rearranged TCR beta chain products were amplified from genomic DNA of sorted T-cell subsets and sequenced. As for the authors' bioinformatics: Repertoire diversity of productive TCR beta rearrangements was quantified using Shannon entropy and Simpson indices. Clonal expansion was assessed by the summed frequency of the 100 most abundant productive TCR beta clonotypes among total reads. The TRB repertoires were scored with a self-reactivity index built on which amino acids appear at CDR3beta positions 6 and 7. Two-way ANOVA was applied to the repertoire analyses, whereas Student t or Mann-Whitney tests were applied to the flow cytometric analyses. The source is immuneACCESS, and TCRdb retained only in-frame sequences with V and J called. Part of the clones is not carried over; for the studies checked, unresolved V genes explain less than half of this, and the remainder is unexplained. V and J calls and clone size follow that table, whereas D and trimming were derived from the DNA. The sample contains around 400 clones, under 50% of them found a single time. Around 47% of the sample belongs to the ten largest clones.

Taking its sample share into account, this clone is large (0.1 to 1%). The antigen this receptor binds is unknown. A read error is possible here, since a much larger clone lies one base away. Spanning cysteine to phenylalanine, the CDR3 consists of 11 amino acids. Only the CDR3 portion is preserved as DNA: 33 bases, with reading frame beginning at the first base. Looking up the germline V gene (reference sequence) yields CDR1 MNHEY and CDR2 SMNVEV. V lost 6 bases and J lost 7 bases; the stretch between them is 9 bases long. Eight patients with RAG deficiency were studied, comprising one with SCID, two with Omenn syndrome and five with combined immunodeficiency or atypical SCID. Before genomic DNA extraction, CD8+ T cells without CD4 were isolated from blood.

This TCR was sampled from a human donor with RAG deficiency presenting as severe combined immunodeficiency. The chain is made from TRBV27 and TRBJ1-1; tentative D gene TRBD1, with 5 bases matching. Sequencing used CD8+ T cells sorted from blood. CDR3 protein: CASSPGGEAFF. Read as DNA, the sequence is TGTGCCAGCAGCCCGGGGGGTGAAGCTTTCTTT.